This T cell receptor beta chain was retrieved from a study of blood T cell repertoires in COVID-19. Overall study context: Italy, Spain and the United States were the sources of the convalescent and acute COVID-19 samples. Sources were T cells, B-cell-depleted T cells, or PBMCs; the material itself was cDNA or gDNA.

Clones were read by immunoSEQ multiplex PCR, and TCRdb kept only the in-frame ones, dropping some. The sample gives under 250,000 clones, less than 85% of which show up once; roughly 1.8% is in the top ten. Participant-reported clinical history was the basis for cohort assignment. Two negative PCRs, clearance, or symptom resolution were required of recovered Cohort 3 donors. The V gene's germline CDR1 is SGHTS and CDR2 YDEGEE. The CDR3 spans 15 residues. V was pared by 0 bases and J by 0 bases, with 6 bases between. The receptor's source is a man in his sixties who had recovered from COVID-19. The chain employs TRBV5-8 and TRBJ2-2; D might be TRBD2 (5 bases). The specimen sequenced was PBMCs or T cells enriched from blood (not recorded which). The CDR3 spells CASSLAGANTGELFF. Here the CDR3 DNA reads TGTGCCAGCAGCTTGGCCGGGGCGAACACCGGGGAGCTGTTTTTT.